This TCR beta chain was recorded in a study of early T cells in non-severe SARS-CoV-2 infection. Study-level background: The input, bulk RNA from unsorted whole blood, was sequenced, and chains were unpaired.

There are many counts of this clonotype. Its antigen is not known. CDR3 length: 12 residues. V was shortened by 6 bases and J by 6 bases, with 11 bases between the two germline ends. Looked up from germline, CDR1 is MDHEN and CDR2 is SYDVKM. Study results and caveats: In VDJdb matching, anti-spike CD8 responses were favored while private and CD4 specificities went missing.

Each cDNA molecule carried a unique molecular identifier. TCRdb reanalysed the 5' RACE reads using MiXCR and keeps one entry per CDR3 protein. The data hold roughly 70,000 distinct CDR3 sequences, with around an eighth observed a single time. The chain joins TRBV28 to TRBJ2-5; possibly TRBD2 for D (6 bases). The sequenced sample was whole blood. This receptor was identified in an adult who was a healthcare worker with PCR-confirmed SARS-CoV-2 infection or an uninfected control (not recorded which). The DNA for the CDR3 is TGTGCCAGCAGGTCTAGCGTGAAGACCCAGTACTTC. As protein: CASRSSVKTQYF.